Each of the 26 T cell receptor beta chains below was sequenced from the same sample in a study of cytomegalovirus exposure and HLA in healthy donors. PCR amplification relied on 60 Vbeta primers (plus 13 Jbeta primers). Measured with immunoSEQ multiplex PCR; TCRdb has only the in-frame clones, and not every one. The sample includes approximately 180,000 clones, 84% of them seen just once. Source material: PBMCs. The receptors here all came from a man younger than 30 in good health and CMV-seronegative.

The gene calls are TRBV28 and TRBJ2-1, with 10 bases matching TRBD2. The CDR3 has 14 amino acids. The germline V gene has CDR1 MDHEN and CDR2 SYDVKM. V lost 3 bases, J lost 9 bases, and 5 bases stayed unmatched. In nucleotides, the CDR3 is TGTGCCAGCAGTTTCGGGCTAGCGGGAGCTGAGCAGTTCTTC. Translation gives CASSFGLAGAEQFF.

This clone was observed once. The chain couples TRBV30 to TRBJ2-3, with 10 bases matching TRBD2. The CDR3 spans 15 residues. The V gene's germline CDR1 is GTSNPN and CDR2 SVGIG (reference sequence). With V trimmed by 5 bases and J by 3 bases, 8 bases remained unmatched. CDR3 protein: CAWGVLAGRTDTQYF. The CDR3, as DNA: TGTGCCTGGGGAGTACTAGCGGGAAGGACAGATACGCAGTATTTT. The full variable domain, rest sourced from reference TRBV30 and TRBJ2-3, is SQTIHQWPATLVQPVGSPLSLECTVEGTSNPNLYWYRQAAGRGLQLLFYSVGIGQISSEVPQNLSASRPQDRQFILSSKKLLLSDSGFYLCAWGVLAGRTDTQYFGPGTRLTVL.

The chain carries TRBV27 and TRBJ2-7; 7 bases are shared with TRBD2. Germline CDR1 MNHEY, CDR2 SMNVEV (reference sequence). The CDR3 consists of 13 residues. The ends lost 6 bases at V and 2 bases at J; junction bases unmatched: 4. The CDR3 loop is CASSTSAPYEQYF. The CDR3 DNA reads TGTGCCAGCAGCACTAGCGCCCCCTACGAGCAGTACTTC.

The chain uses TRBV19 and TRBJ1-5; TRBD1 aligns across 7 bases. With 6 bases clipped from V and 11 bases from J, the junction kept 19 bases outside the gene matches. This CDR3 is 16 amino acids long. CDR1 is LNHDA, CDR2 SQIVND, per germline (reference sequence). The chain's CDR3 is CASSPGPQGGAGTQHF. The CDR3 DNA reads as TGTGCCAGTAGCCCGGGTCCCCAGGGGGGTGCGGGAACCCAGCATTTT. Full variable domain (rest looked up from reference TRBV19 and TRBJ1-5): DGGITQSPKYLFRKEGQNVTLSCEQNLNHDAMYWYRQDPGQGLRLIYYSQIVNDFQKGDIAEGYSVSREKKESFPLTVTSAQKNPTAFYLCASSPGPQGGAGTQHFGDGTRLSIL.

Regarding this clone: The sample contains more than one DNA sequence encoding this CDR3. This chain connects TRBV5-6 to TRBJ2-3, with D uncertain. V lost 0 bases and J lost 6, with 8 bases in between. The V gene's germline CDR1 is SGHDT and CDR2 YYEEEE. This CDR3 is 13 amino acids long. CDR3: CASSLDYSDTQYF. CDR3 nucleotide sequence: TGTGCCAGCAGCTTGGATTATTCCGATACGCAGTATTTT.

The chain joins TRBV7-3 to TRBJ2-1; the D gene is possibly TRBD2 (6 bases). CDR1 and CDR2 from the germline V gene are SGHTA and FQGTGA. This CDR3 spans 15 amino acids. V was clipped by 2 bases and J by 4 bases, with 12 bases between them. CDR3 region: CASSLAGGAYNEQFF. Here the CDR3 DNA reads TGTGCCAGCAGCTTAGCTGGAGGGGCTTACAATGAGCAGTTCTTC.

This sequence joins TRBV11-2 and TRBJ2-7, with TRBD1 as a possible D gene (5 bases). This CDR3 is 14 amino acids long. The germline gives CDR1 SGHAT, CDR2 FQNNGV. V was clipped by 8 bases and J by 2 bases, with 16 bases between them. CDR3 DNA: TGTGCCAGCCTGAACAGCAGGGCCCCCTACGAGCAGTACTTC. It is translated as CASLNSRAPYEQYF.

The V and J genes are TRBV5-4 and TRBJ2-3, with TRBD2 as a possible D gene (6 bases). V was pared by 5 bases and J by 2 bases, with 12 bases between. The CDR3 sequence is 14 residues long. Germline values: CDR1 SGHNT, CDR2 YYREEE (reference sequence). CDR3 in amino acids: CASRRDLSTDTQYF. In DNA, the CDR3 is TGTGCCAGCAGAAGGGACTTATCCACAGATACGCAGTATTTT.

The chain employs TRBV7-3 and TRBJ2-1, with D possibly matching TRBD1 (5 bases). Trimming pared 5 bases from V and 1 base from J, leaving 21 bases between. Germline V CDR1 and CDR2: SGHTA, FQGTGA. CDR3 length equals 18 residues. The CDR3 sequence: CASSDQAIETASYNEQFF. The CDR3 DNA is TGTGCCAGCAGCGATCAAGCCATTGAGACAGCATCCTACAATGAGCAGTTCTTC.

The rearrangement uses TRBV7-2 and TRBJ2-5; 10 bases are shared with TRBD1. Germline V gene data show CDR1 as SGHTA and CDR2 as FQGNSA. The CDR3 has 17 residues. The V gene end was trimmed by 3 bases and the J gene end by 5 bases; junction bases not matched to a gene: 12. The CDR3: CASSFIGGTGVKETQYF. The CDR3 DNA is TGTGCCAGCAGCTTCATCGGGGGGACAGGGGTTAAGGAGACCCAGTACTTC.

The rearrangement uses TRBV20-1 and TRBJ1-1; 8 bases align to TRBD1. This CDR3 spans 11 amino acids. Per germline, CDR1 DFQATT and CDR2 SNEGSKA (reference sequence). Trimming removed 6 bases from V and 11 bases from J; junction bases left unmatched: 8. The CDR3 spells CSAITGGTAFF. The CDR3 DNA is TGCAGTGCCATAACAGGGGGGACGGCTTTCTTT.

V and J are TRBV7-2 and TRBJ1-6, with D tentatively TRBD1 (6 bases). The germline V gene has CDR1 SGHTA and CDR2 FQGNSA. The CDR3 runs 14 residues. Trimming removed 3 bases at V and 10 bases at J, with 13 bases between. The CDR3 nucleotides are TGTGCCAGCAGCTTTACTACAGGGAGATCACCCCTCCACTTT. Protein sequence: CASSFTTGRSPLHF.

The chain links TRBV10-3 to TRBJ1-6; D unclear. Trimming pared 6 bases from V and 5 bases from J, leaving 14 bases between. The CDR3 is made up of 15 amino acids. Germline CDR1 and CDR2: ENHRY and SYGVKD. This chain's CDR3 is CAISLTPVHNSPLHF. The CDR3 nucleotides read TGTGCCATCAGCCTAACGCCGGTTCATAATTCACCCCTCCACTTT.

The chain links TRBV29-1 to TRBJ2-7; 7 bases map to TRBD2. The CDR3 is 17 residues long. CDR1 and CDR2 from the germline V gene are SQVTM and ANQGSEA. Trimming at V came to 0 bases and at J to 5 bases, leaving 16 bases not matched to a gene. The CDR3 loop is CSVEERGAWEGPHEQYF. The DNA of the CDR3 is TGCAGCGTTGAAGAACGGGGAGCGTGGGAGGGCCCCCACGAGCAGTACTTC.

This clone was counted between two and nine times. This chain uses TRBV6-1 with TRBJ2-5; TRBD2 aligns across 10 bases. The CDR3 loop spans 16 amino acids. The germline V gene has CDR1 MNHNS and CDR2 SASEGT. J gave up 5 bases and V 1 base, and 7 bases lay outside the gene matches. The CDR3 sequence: CASSEVVAGGSETQYF. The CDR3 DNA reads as TGTGCCAGCAGTGAAGTCGTAGCGGGGGGATCTGAGACCCAGTACTTC.

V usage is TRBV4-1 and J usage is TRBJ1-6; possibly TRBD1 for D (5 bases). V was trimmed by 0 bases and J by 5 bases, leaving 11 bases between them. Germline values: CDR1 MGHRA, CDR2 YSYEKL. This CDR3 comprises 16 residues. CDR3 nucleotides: TGCGCCAGCAGCCAAGAGAGAACAGGCAATAATTCACCCCTCCACTTT. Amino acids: CASSQERTGNNSPLHF.

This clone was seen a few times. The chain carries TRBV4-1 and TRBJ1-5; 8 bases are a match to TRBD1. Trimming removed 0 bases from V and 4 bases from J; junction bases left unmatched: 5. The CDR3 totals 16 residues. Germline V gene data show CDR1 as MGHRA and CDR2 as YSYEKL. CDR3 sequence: CASSQDATGDNQPQHF. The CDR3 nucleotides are TGCGCCAGCAGCCAAGACGCGACAGGGGATAATCAGCCCCAGCATTTT.

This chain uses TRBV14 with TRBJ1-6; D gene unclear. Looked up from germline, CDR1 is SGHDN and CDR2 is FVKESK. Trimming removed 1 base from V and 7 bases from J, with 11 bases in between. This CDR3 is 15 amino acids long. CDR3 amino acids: CASSQGRVWNSPLHF. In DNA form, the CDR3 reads TGTGCCAGCAGCCAAGGGAGGGTTTGGAATTCACCCCTCCACTTT.

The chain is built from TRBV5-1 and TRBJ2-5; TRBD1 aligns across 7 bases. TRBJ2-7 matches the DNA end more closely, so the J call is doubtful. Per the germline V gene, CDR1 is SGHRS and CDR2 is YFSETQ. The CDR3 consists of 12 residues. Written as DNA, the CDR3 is TGCGCCAGCAGGGGGGACAGCTACGAGCAGTACTTC. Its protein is CASRGDSYEQYF.

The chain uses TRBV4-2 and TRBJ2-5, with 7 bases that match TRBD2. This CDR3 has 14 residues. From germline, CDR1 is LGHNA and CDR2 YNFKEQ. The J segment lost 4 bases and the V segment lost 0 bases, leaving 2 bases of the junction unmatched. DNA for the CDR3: TGTGCCAGCAGCCAAGATTGGGGGGGAGAGACCCAGTACTTC. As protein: CASSQDWGGETQYF.

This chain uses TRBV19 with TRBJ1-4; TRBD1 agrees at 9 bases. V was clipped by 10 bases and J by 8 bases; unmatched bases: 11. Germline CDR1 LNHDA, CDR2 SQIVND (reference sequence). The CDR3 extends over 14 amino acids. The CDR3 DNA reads TGTGCCACCCTGGAACAGGGGGCGGGCGAAAAACTGTTTTTT. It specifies CATLEQGAGEKLFF.

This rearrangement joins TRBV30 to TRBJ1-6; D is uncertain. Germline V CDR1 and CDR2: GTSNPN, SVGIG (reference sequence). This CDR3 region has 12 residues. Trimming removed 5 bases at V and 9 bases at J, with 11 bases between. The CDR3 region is CAWEDGSSPLHF. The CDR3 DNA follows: TGTGCCTGGGAGGACGGGAGTTCACCCCTCCACTTT. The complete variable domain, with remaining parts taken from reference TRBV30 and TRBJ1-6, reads SQTIHQWPATLVQPVGSPLSLECTVEGTSNPNLYWYRQAAGRGLQLLFYSVGIGQISSEVPQNLSASRPQDRQFILSSKKLLLSDSGFYLCAWEDGSSPLHFGNGTRLTVT.

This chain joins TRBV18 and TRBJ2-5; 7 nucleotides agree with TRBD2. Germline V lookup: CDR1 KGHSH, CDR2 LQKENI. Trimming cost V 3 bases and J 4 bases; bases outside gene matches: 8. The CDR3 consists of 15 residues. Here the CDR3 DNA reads TGTGCCAGCTCACCCGAACTGTCGGGGGGAGAGACCCAGTACTTC. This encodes CASSPELSGGETQYF. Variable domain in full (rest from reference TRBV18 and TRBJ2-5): NAGVMQNPRHLVRRRGQEARLRCSPMKGHSHVYWYRQLPEEGLKFMVYLQKENIIDESGMPKERFSAEFPKEGPSILRIQQVVRGDSAAYFCASSPELSGGETQYFGPGTRLLVL.

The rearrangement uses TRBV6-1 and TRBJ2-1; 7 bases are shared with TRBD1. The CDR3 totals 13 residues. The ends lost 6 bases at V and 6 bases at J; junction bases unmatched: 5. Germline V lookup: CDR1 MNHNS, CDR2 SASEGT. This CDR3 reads CASRDRASNEQFF. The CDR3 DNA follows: TGTGCCAGCAGAGACAGGGCTTCCAATGAGCAGTTCTTC.

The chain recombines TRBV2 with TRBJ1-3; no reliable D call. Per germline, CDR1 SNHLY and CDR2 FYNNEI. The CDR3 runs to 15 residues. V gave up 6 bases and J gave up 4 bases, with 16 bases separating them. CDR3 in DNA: TGTGCCAGCAGGGGAGCGGCAACCTACGGAAACACCATATATTTT. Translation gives CASRGAATYGNTIYF.

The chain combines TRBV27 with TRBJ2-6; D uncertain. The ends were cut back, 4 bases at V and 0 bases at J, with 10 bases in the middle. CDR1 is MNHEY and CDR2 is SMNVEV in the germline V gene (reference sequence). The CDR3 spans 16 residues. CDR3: CASSSPWSSGANVLTF. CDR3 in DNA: TGTGCCAGCAGTTCACCCTGGAGCTCTGGGGCCAACGTCCTGACTTTC.